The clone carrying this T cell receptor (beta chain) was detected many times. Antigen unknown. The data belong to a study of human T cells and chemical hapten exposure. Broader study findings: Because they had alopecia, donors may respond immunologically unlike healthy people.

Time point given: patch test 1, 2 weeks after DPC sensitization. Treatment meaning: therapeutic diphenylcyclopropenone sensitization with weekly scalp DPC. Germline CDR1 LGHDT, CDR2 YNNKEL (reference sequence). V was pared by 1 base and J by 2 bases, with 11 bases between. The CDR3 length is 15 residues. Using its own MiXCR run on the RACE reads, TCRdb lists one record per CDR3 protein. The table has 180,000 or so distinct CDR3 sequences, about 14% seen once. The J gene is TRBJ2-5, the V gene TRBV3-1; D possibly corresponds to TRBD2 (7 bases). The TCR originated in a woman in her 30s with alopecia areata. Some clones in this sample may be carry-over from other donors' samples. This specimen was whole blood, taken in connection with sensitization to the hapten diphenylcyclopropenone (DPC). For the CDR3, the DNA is TGTGCCAGCAGCCAAGTACGGGGGGCGCAAGAGACCCAGTACTTC. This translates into CASSQVRGAQETQYF.